This TCR beta chain was found in a study of blood T cell repertoires in COVID-19. This clone occurred a few times. Trimming stripped 7 bases from V and 0 bases from J, with 13 bases between. Germline V gene lookup returns CDR1 SGHVS and CDR2 FQNEAQ. The length of the CDR3 is 14 residues. Produced via immunoSEQ multiplex PCR; TCRdb's table is partial and in-frame only. This sample has roughly 100,000 clones, with 89% found just once. The rearrangement joins TRBV7-8 to TRBJ2-7; D is possibly TRBD2 (5 bases). The material sequenced was peripheral blood. The TCR originated in a woman aged 55 to 70 with acute or convalescent COVID-19. The CDR3 DNA reads TGTGCCAGCACCCCGGGGTTCGCCTCCTACGAGCAGTACTTC. It is translated as CASTPGFASYEQYF.